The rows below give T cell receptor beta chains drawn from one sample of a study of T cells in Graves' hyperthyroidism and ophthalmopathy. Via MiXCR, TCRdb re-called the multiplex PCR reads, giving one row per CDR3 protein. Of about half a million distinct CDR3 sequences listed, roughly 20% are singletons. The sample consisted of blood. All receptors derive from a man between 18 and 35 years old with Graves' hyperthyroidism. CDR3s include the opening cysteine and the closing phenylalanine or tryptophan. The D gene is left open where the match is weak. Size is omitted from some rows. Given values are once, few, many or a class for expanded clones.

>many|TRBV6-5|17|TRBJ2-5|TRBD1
CASSYTWTGRSQETQYF
TGTGCCAGCAGTTACACCTGGACAGGGCGATCTCAAGAGACCCAGTACTTC
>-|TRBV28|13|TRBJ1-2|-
CASSLEAGTLPTF
TGTGCCAGCAGTTTAGAAGCAGGGACCCTACCCACCTTC
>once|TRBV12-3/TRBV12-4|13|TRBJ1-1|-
CASRDGQIPEAFF
TGTGCCAGCAGAGATGGACAGATCCCTGAAGCTTTCTTT
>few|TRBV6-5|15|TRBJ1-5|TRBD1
CASSYRDRANQPQHF
TGTGCCAGCAGTTACAGGGACAGGGCCAATCAGCCCCAGCATTTT
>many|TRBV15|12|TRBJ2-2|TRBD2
CATTSGGLELFF
TGTGCCACCACGAGCGGGGGTTTGGAGCTGTTTTTT
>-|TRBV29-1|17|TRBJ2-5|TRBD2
CSVPPAGSLGGSGAQYF
TGCAGCGTTCCCCCGGCTGGGAGTTTGGGGGGGAGCGGGGCCCAGTACTTC
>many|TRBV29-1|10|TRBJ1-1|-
CSACNTEAFF
TGCAGCGCCTGTAACACTGAAGCTTTCTTT
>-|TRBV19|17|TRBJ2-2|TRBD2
CASSIVAGGASTGELFF
TGTGCCAGTAGTATAGTAGCGGGGGGCGCGAGCACCGGGGAGCTGTTTTTT
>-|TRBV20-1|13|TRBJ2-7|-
CSARRQDRYEQYF
TGCAGTGCTAGGAGACAAGACCGCTACGAGCAGTACTTC
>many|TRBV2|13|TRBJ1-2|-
CASTREQPYGYTF
TGTGCCAGCACCCGGGAGCAGCCCTATGGCTACACCTTC
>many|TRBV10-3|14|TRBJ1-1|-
CAISESLKNTEAFF
TGTGCCATCAGTGAGTCTCTCAAGAACACTGAAGCTTTCTTT
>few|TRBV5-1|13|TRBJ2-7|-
CASSQYNPYEQYF
TGCGCCAGCAGCCAATACAACCCCTACGAGCAGTACTTC
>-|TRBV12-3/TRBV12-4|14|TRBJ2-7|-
CASSPRGGKYEQYF
TGTGCCAGCAGCCCTCGAGGCGGAAAATACGAGCAGTACTTC
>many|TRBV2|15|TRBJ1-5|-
CASSTSRGGNQPQHF
TGTGCCAGCAGTACCTCCAGGGGAGGCAATCAGCCCCAGCATTTT
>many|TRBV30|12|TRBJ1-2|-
CAWRGVVYGYTF
TGTGCCTGGAGAGGGGTTGTATATGGCTACACCTTC
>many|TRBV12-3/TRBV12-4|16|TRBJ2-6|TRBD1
CASSSQGAWGANVLTF
TGTGCCAGCAGTTCACAGGGGGCGTGGGGGGCCAACGTCCTGACTTTC
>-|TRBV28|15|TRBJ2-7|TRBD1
CASSLSGTALYEQYF
TGTGCCAGCAGTTTATCCGGGACAGCCCTCTACGAGCAGTACTTC
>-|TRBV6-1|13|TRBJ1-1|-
CASTPPGDTEAFF
TGTGCCAGCACCCCTCCCGGGGACACTGAAGCTTTCTTT
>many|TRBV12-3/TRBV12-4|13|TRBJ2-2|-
CASRDRFSGELFF
TGTGCCAGCAGAGACAGGTTCAGCGGGGAGCTGTTTTTT
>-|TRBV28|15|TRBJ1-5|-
CASSSPGDGNQPQHF
TGTGCCAGCAGTTCACCCGGCGACGGCAATCAGCCCCAGCATTTT
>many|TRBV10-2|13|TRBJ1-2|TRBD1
CASSDRDGYGYTF
TGCGCCAGCAGCGACAGGGACGGCTATGGCTACACCTTC